This TCR beta chain is from a study of blood T cells in healthy people across ages. Overall study results and limits: The study found more naive CD4+ cells and higher diversity in long-lived than aged donors.

For the second PCR, which ran for about 6 to 12 cycles, a sample-barcoded 5' primer and a J-beta primer mix were used. TCRdb reprocessed the 5' RACE reads via MiXCR and lists one record per CDR3 protein. The sample carries 500,000 to 550,000 distinct CDR3 sequences, less than 25% recorded once. To note about this clonotype: Its antigen is unidentified.

The study recruited healthy Caucasian donors from Russia who were aged roughly 6 to 95. The extraction recovered at least 6 micrograms of total RNA per sample. Trimming pared 7 bases from V and 1 base from J, leaving 19 bases between. Germline V gives CDR1 SNHLY, CDR2 FYNNEI. This CDR3 comprises 17 residues. The data also belong to a second study, concerning T cells of mothers and their children.

The origin of this receptor is a boy between 10 and 17 years old in good health. The sequenced sample consisted of blood. The chain combines TRBV2 with TRBJ2-2, with D maybe TRBD1 (5 bases). The CDR3 sequence: CASNSDAVTVNTGELFF. The CDR3 DNA reads as TGTGCCAGCAACTCCGATGCGGTGACAGTGAACACCGGGGAGCTGTTTTTT.